What follows are 19 T cell receptor beta chains derived from one specimen sequenced in a study of OX40 agonist ivuxolimab in advanced cancers. Libraries were prepared by immunoSEQ multiplex PCR; TCRdb keeps only in-frame clonotypes and omits some of them. The sample gives about 78,000 clones, about 90% of which show up once; about 3% is in the top ten. The input for sequencing was CD4+ or CD8+ T cells sorted from blood, taken in a trial of the OX40 agonist ivuxolimab. The receptors were gathered from an adult with an advanced solid tumor such as melanoma, head and neck, liver or kidney cancer.

This sequence joins TRBV5-6 and TRBJ1-1; weak D call: TRBD1 (5 bases). Trimming left V 2 bases short and J 11 bases short, with 19 bases between. Germline V CDR1 and CDR2: SGHDT, YYEEEE. The length of the CDR3 is 14 residues. Written as DNA, the CDR3 is TGTGCCAGCAGCTTCATCGCAGGGAATGTAGGGGCTTTCTTT. Its protein product is CASSFIAGNVGAFF.

The rearrangement uses TRBV11-2 and TRBJ2-1; D is unclear. The CDR3 totals 15 residues. Trimming left V 5 bases short and J 6 bases short, with 17 bases between. Germline CDR1 reads SGHAT; CDR2 reads FQNNGV. CDR3 DNA sequence: TGTGCCAGCAGCCCACCGGGCCCATCGGTCAATGAGCAGTTCTTC. This translates into CASSPPGPSVNEQFF. Full variable domain (rest looked up from reference TRBV11-2 and TRBJ2-1): EAGVAQSPRYKIIEKRQSVAFWCNPISGHATLYWYQQILGQGPKLLIQFQNNGVVDDSQLPKDRFSAERLKGVDSTLKIQPAKLEDSAVYLCASSPPGPSVNEQFFGPGTRLTVL.

The chain is built from TRBV25-1 and TRBJ2-5; TRBD2 matches 14 bases. The germline CDR1 and CDR2 sequences are MGHDK and SYGVNS. V gave up 4 bases and J gave up 5 bases; unmatched junction bases: 6. The CDR3 sequence is 16 residues long. In DNA, the CDR3 is TGTGCCAGCAGTGCCGGACTAGCGGGGGGCGGGGAGACCCAGTACTTC. This gives the protein CASSAGLAGGGETQYF.

CDR3: CASSPGGSDYTF. DNA of the CDR3: TGTGCCAGCAGCCCGGGAGGATCGGACTACACCTTC. V is TRBV9 and J is TRBJ1-2; D not resolved. The CDR3 covers 12 residues. Per the germline V gene, CDR1 is SGDLS and CDR2 is YYNGEE. V lost 4 bases to trimming and J lost 10 bases, with 14 bases between them. Full variable domain (rest looked up from reference TRBV9 and TRBJ1-2): DSGVTQTPKHLITATGQRVTLRCSPRSGDLSVYWYQQSLDQGLQFLIQYYNGEERAKGNILERFSAQQFPDLHSELNLSSLELGDSALYFCASSPGGSDYTFGSGTRLTVV.

The V call is TRBV5-1, the J call TRBJ2-6; 8 bases fit TRBD2. J lost 0 bases, V lost 1 base, and 0 bases had no gene match. Germline V lookup: CDR1 SGHRS, CDR2 YFSETQ. This CDR3 contains 16 residues. CDR3 sequence: CASSLSGGSGANVLTF. CDR3 sequence (DNA): TGCGCCAGCAGCTTGAGCGGGGGCTCTGGGGCCAACGTCCTGACTTTC. The full variable domain, with the rest looked up from reference TRBV5-1 and TRBJ2-6, is KAGVTQTPRYLIKTRGQQVTLSCSPISGHRSVSWYQQTPGQGLQFLFEYFSETQRNKGNFPGRFSGRQFSNSRSEMNVSTLELGDSALYLCASSLSGGSGANVLTFGAGSRLTVL.

Written as DNA, the CDR3 is TGCGCCAGCAGCTACAGGGGTGCTGATCAGCCCCAGCATTTT. Amino acids: CASSYRGADQPQHF. The chain has TRBV4-1 and TRBJ1-5; TRBD1 matches at 7 bases. V dropped 5 bases and J dropped 5; count of bases not matched to a gene: 6. Germline V gene sequence: CDR1 MGHRA, CDR2 YSYEKL. CDR3 size: 14 residues.

This clone was detected only once. CDR3 protein: CASSLRDRGETQYF. In nucleotides, the CDR3 is TGCGCCAGCAGCTTACGGGACAGGGGAGAGACCCAGTACTTC. The chain employs TRBV5-1 and TRBJ2-5, with 10 positions matching TRBD1. The CDR3 totals 14 residues. Unmatched junction bases numbered 2, after V lost 2 bases and J lost 4 bases. Germline assignment: CDR1 SGHRS and CDR2 YFSETQ.

The gene calls are TRBV5-4 and TRBJ2-3, with D unclear. Germline CDR1 and CDR2: SGHNT and YYREEE (reference sequence). The V gene lost 5 bases and the J gene lost 2 bases, with 12 bases spanning the gap. The CDR3 length is 14 residues. CDR3 bases: TGTGCCAGCAGTCAGGATTTCCTCACAGATACGCAGTATTTT. As protein: CASSQDFLTDTQYF.

This chain uses TRBV18 with TRBJ1-1, with D hard to call. V shed 3 bases and J shed 2 bases, with 4 bases lying between them. Germline V gene data show CDR1 as KGHSH and CDR2 as LQKENI. The CDR3 length is 12 residues. The CDR3: CASSPPNTEAFF. CDR3 in DNA: TGTGCCAGCTCACCCCCCAACACTGAAGCTTTCTTT.

The chain has TRBV6-1 and TRBJ2-3; TRBD2 matches at 10 bases. This CDR3 is built from 16 residues. The germline V gene encodes CDR1 MNHNS and CDR2 SASEGT. V lost 1 base, J lost 2 bases, and 3 bases stayed unmatched. The DNA for the CDR3 is TGTGCCAGCAGTGAAGTACTAGCGGGGAACACAGATACGCAGTATTTT. Its translation: CASSEVLAGNTDTQYF.

This clone has only a few counts. V is TRBV6-4 and J is TRBJ1-1; the D gene is possibly TRBD1 (6 bases). Trimming pared 6 bases from V and 5 bases from J, leaving 13 bases between. Germline values: CDR1 MRHNA, CDR2 SNTAGT. CDR3 length equals 13 residues. The CDR3 sequence is CASSLQQGTEAFF. CDR3 bases: TGTGCCAGCAGCCTTCAACAGGGAACTGAAGCTTTCTTT.

The rearrangement joins TRBV18 to TRBJ1-1; D is unclear. Trimming left V 1 base short and J 2 bases short, with 11 bases between. Per the germline V gene, CDR1 is KGHSH and CDR2 is LQKENI. CDR3 size: 15 residues. In DNA form, the CDR3 reads TGTGCCAGCTCACCACAGGCAGGAGATAACACTGAAGCTTTCTTT. Protein: CASSPQAGDNTEAFF.

V and J are TRBV5-1 and TRBJ1-2, with TRBD1 matching 9 bases. The ends lost 4 bases at V and 3 bases at J; junction bases unmatched: 4. Germline V lookup: CDR1 SGHRS, CDR2 YFSETQ. CDR3 length equals 14 residues. The CDR3 protein is CASSLGQGDYGYTF. CDR3 DNA: TGCGCCAGCAGCCTGGGACAGGGAGACTATGGCTACACCTTC.

This clone was seen just once. The V gene is TRBV7-2, the J gene TRBJ2-1; no firm D call. The germline V gene encodes CDR1 SGHTA and CDR2 FQGNSA. V lost 5 bases, J lost 8 bases, and 10 bases lay in between. This CDR3 is 12 amino acids long. The CDR3 DNA reads TGTGCCAGCAGCCCCCTACCCGATGAGCAGTTCTTC. Its protein product is CASSPLPDEQFF.

The rearrangement joins TRBV5-1 to TRBJ1-2; D is undetermined. The CDR3 runs 14 residues. Germline-derived CDR1 and CDR2 are SGHRS and YFSETQ. V dropped 2 bases and J dropped 0 bases, with 8 bases sitting between them. The CDR3 loop reads CASSFDLSNYGYTF. The CDR3 region has the DNA TGCGCCAGCAGCTTTGACCTCTCTAACTATGGCTACACCTTC. Supplemented by reference TRBV5-1 and TRBJ1-2, the full variable domain reads KAGVTQTPRYLIKTRGQQVTLSCSPISGHRSVSWYQQTPGQGLQFLFEYFSETQRNKGNFPGRFSGRQFSNSRSEMNVSTLELGDSALYLCASSFDLSNYGYTFGSGTRLTVV.

The chain links TRBV4-2 to TRBJ1-4, with D unclear. The CDR3 is 14 amino acids. Germline V gives CDR1 LGHNA, CDR2 YNFKEQ. V was trimmed by 4 bases and J by 3 bases, leaving 9 bases between them. CDR3 loop: CASSLEVPNEKLFF. In DNA, the CDR3 is TGTGCCAGCAGCCTAGAGGTACCTAATGAAAAACTGTTTTTT.

This rearrangement joins TRBV14 to TRBJ2-5; D unresolved. Germline V gene lookup returns CDR1 SGHDN and CDR2 FVKESK. This CDR3 has 13 residues. The V gene lost 0 bases and the J gene lost 7 bases, with 9 bases spanning the gap. As DNA, the CDR3 is TGTGCCAGCAGCCAAGAAGAGTGGGGGACCCAGTACTTC. This sequence encodes CASSQEEWGTQYF.

DNA for the CDR3: TGTGCCAGCAGCTTAGGAGGCGGGCCCCTCTCCTACGAGCAGTACTTC. Its translation: CASSLGGGPLSYEQYF. The chain recombines TRBV7-2 with TRBJ2-7; D perhaps matches TRBD2 (5 bases). The V gene's germline CDR1 is SGHTA and CDR2 FQGNSA. Trimming shortened V by 1 base and J by 0 bases, and 13 bases separated the two germline ends. The CDR3 loop spans 16 amino acids. The full variable domain, in which reference TRBV7-2 and TRBJ2-7 provide the parts outside the CDR3, is GAGVSQSPSNKVTEKGKDVELRCDPISGHTALYWYRQSLGQGLEFLIYFQGNSAPDKSGLPSDRFSAERTGGSVSTLTIQRTQQEDSAVYLCASSLGGGPLSYEQYFGPGTRLTVT.

This clone came up once. The V gene is TRBV5-1, the J gene TRBJ2-7; D gene uncertain. V lost 6 bases and J lost 1, with 11 bases in between. The germline gives CDR1 SGHRS, CDR2 YFSETQ. The CDR3 loop spans 13 amino acids. This chain's CDR3 is CASNTEGSYEQYF. CDR3 nucleotides: TGCGCCAGCAACACGGAAGGGTCCTACGAGCAGTACTTC. The entire variable domain, with the rest obtained from reference TRBV5-1 and TRBJ2-7, is as follows: KAGVTQTPRYLIKTRGQQVTLSCSPISGHRSVSWYQQTPGQGLQFLFEYFSETQRNKGNFPGRFSGRQFSNSRSEMNVSTLELGDSALYLCASNTEGSYEQYFGPGTRLTVT.